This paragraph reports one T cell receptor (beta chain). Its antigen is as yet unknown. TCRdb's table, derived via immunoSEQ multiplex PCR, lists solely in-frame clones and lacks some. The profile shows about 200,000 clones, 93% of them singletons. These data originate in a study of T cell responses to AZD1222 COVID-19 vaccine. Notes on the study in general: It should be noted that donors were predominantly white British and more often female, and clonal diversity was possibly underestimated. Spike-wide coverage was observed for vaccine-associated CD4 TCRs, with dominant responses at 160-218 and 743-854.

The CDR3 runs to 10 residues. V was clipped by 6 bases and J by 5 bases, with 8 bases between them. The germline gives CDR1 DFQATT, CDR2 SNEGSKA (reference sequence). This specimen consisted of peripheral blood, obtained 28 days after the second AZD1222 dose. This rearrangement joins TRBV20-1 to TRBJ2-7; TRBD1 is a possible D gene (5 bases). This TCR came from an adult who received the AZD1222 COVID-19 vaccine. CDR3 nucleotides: TGCAGTGCGCGCAGGGACGAGCAGTACTTC. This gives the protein CSARRDEQYF.